One and the same sample provided the 6 T cell receptor beta chains below, sequenced in a study of CD8 T cells in ankylosing spondylitis. Whole-study findings and limits: Ankylosing spondylitis blood appeared to carry a characteristic TCR beta motif of roughly 8 highly homologous variants.

Antigens for these TCRs are unknown. MiXCR, run by TCRdb on the 5' RACE reads, gives a single entry per CDR3 protein. Here the sample spans more than 650,000 distinct CDR3 sequences, approximately 10% being singletons. What was sequenced was blood, either unsorted or a sorted T cell fraction (not recorded which). Source of these receptors: a male donor with ankylosing spondylitis.

V gene TRBV24-1 combines with J gene TRBJ1-4; unclear D gene. CDR3 length equals 15 residues. V dropped 4 bases and J dropped 8 bases, with 16 bases sitting between them. CDR1 and CDR2 (germline): KGHDR, SFDVKD. The CDR3 loop reads CATSDPRNSEEKLFF. The CDR3 DNA reads as TGTGCCACCAGTGACCCGCGAAATTCGGAGGAAAAACTGTTTTTT.

V and J are TRBV7-2 and TRBJ2-1, with a weak D call TRBD2 (6 bases). The V gene's germline CDR1 is SGHTA and CDR2 FQGNSA. There are 16 residues in the CDR3. V lost 5 bases and J lost 7, with 21 bases in between. The CDR3 loop reads CASSPPGARDFNEQFF. The CDR3 DNA is TGTGCCAGCAGCCCCCCGGGAGCCCGGGACTTTAATGAGCAGTTCTTC.

CDR3 in amino acids: CASSELLTMNTEAFF. In DNA form, the CDR3 reads TGTGCCAGCAGTGAGCTTTTGACTATGAACACTGAAGCTTTCTTT. The V and J genes are TRBV6-1 and TRBJ1-1; D not certain. Trimming left V 3 bases short and J 0 bases short, with 11 bases between. The CDR3 consists of 15 residues. CDR1 is MNHNS and CDR2 is SASEGT in the germline V gene.

J is TRBJ2-1 and V is TRBV6-5; TRBD2 aligns across 11 bases. CDR1 MNHEY and CDR2 SVGAGI come from the germline V gene. V lost 1 base to trimming and J lost 2 bases; unmatched junction nucleotides: 10. The CDR3 has 19 amino acids. The CDR3 loop is CASSYFASGGLSTYNEQFF. In nucleotides, the CDR3 is TGTGCCAGCAGTTACTTCGCTAGCGGGGGGCTATCCACCTACAATGAGCAGTTCTTC.

This clonotype was detected only a few times. The CDR3 here is CASSFLSTRQFF. The CDR3 DNA reads as TGTGCCAGCAGTTTTTTAAGTACTCGGCAGTTCTTC. The V call is TRBV28, the J call TRBJ2-1, with unresolved D. Trimming stripped 3 bases from V and 12 bases from J, with 12 bases between. The CDR3 runs 12 residues. CDR1 and CDR2 from the germline V gene are MDHEN and SYDVKM. Full variable domain (rest looked up from reference TRBV28 and TRBJ2-1): DVKVTQSSRYLVKRTGEKVFLECVQDMDHENMFWYRQDPGLGLRLIYFSYDVKMKEKGDIPEGYSVSREKKERFSLILESASTNQTSMYLCASSFLSTRQFFGPGTRLTVL.

This clonotype was detected ten times or more. J is TRBJ2-1 and V is TRBV20-1; D possibly corresponds to TRBD1 (6 bases). The germline gives CDR1 DFQATT, CDR2 SNEGSKA (reference sequence). CDR3 length equals 11 residues. CDR3 in amino acids: CRPRGINEQFF. The CDR3 DNA reads as TGCAGGCCTAGGGGGATCAATGAGCAGTTCTTC.